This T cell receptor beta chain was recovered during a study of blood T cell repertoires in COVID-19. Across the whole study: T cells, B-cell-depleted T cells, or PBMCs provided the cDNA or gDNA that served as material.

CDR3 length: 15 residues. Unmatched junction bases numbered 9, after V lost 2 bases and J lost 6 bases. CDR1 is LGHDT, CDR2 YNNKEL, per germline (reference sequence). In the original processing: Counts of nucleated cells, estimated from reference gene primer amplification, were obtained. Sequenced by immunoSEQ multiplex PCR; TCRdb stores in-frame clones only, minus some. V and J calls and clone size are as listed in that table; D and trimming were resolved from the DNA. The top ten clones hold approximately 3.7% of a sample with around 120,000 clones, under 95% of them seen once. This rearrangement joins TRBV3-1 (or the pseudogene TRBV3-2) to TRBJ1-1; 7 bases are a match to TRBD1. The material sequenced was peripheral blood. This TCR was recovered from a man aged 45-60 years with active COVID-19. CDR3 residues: CASSQYLTGPPEAFF. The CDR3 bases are TGTGCCAGCAGCCAATATTTGACAGGGCCCCCTGAAGCTTTCTTT.